Shown below are 9 T cell receptor beta chains from a single sample sequenced in a study of human T cells and chemical hapten exposure. TCRdb reprocessed the RACE reads via MiXCR and lists one record per CDR3 protein. The sample has some 77,000 distinct CDR3 sequences; 7% to 9.5% are singletons. The time point here: healthy volunteer bleed at 6 weeks. Total RNA was extracted from unfractionated whole blood. The sequencing sample was made of whole blood. All receptors come from a female donor in good health. Some clones in this sample may be carry-over from other donors' samples.

The rearrangement uses TRBV3-1 and TRBJ1-3; D gene ambiguous. V was clipped by 0 bases and J by 4 bases, with 16 bases between them. CDR1 and CDR2 from the germline V gene are LGHDT and YNNKEL (reference sequence). The CDR3 is 17 residues long. CDR3 sequence (DNA): TGTGCCAGCAGCCAAGATCTTCGGCCCCAAGGCGGAAACACCATATATTTT. This sequence encodes CASSQDLRPQGGNTIYF.

This clonotype was counted many times. This chain links TRBV29-1 with TRBJ2-3; D unresolved. The germline V gene encodes CDR1 SQVTM and CDR2 ANQGSEA. Trimming cost V 5 bases and J 5 bases, with 8 bases left between them. This CDR3 comprises 11 residues. The CDR3, as DNA: TGCAGCGTTCGGCCGGGAGATACGCAGTATTTT. Its translation is CSVRPGDTQYF.

This clonotype was counted between two and nine times. This chain connects TRBV7-2 to TRBJ1-5, with TRBD1 as a possible D gene (5 bases). V was trimmed by 0 bases and J by 9 bases, leaving 9 bases between them. Germline lookup yields CDR1 SGHTA and CDR2 FQGNSA. The CDR3 is 13 amino acids. The CDR3 sequence is CASSLADDRPQHF. The CDR3 DNA reads TGTGCCAGCAGCTTAGCGGACGACAGGCCCCAGCATTTT.

On this clonotype: A much larger clone differs from this one at a single base, so this may be a read error. The rearrangement joins TRBV7-9 to TRBJ1-5; TRBD1 might be the D (5 bases). In germline, CDR1 is SEHNR, CDR2 FQNEAQ (reference sequence). This CDR3 contains 13 residues. The chain's CDR3 is CASSQGTVQSQHF. The CDR3 region has the DNA TGTGCCAGCAGCCAAGGGACGGTTCAGTCCCAGCATTTT. Variable domain in full (rest from reference TRBV7-9 and TRBJ1-5): DTGVSQNPRHKITKRGQNVTFRCDPISEHNRLYWYRQTLGQGPEFLTYFQNEAQLEKSRLLSDRFSAERPKGSFSTLEIQRTEQGDSAMYLCASSQGTVQSQHFGDGTRLSIL.

This clonotype was counted between two and nine times. The V call is TRBV5-4, the J call TRBJ1-6, with D perhaps matching TRBD1 (6 bases). V shed 0 bases and J shed 10 bases, with 17 bases lying between them. The CDR3 consists of 16 residues. Germline V gives CDR1 SGHNT, CDR2 YYREEE (reference sequence). The CDR3 nucleotides are TGTGCCAGCAGCTTGGGTACCGGGGGCATAAGGTCACCCCTCCACTTT. Its protein is CASSLGTGGIRSPLHF.

This clonotype was detected ten times or more. The chain uses TRBV10-3 and TRBJ2-3; 14 bases align to TRBD2. V trimming: 0 bases; J trimming: 4 bases; junction bases outside the gene matches: 12. From germline, CDR1 is ENHRY and CDR2 SYGVKD. This CDR3 is 20 amino acids long. The CDR3 is CAISESQTSGGAFPADTQYF. The DNA for the CDR3 is TGTGCCATCAGTGAGTCCCAGACTAGCGGGGGGGCCTTTCCTGCAGATACGCAGTATTTT.

This clonotype was seen a handful of times. This rearrangement joins TRBV2 to TRBJ2-2, with 11 bases matching TRBD2. Unmatched junction bases numbered 12, after V lost 5 bases and J lost 4 bases. This CDR3 has 18 amino acids. CDR1 SNHLY and CDR2 FYNNEI come from the germline V gene. The CDR3 nucleotides read TGTGCCAGCAGTCGAATAACTCTAGCGGGGGGACGCACCGGGGAGCTGTTTTTT. The encoded protein is CASSRITLAGGRTGELFF.

This clonotype showed up many times. CDR3 residues: CSATSGTGDGYTF. CDR3 coding DNA: TGCAGTGCCACGTCCGGGACAGGGGATGGCTACACCTTC. The rearrangement uses TRBV20-1 and TRBJ1-2; 10 nucleotides agree with TRBD1. CDR1 and CDR2 (germline): DFQATT, SNEGSKA (reference sequence). There are 13 residues in the CDR3. Losses at the gene ends were 6 bases for V and 6 bases for J; bases not matched to a gene: 7.

There are a few counts of this clonotype. The rearrangement joins TRBV7-9 to TRBJ2-2, with D perhaps being TRBD1 or TRBD2 (5 bases each). CDR3 length: 14 amino acids. Germline V lookup: CDR1 SEHNR, CDR2 FQNEAQ (reference sequence). The V end lost 1 base, the J end lost 5 bases, and 8 bases lay between the germline ends. The CDR3 region is CASSLDGATGELFF. The CDR3 DNA follows: TGTGCCAGCAGCTTAGACGGGGCAACCGGGGAGCTGTTTTTT.